This paragraph reports one T cell receptor beta chain. These data originate in a study of blood T cell repertoires in COVID-19. Study overall: Samples taken during acute and convalescent COVID-19 were collected in the United States, Italy and Spain. Nucleic acid was either cDNA or gDNA, and it came from T cells, B-cell-depleted T cells, or PBMCs.

Germline lookup yields CDR1 WNHNN and CDR2 SYGVQD (reference sequence). The CDR3 extends over 15 amino acids. Trimming stripped 0 bases from V and 5 bases from J, with 13 bases between. In the original analysis: Researchers report that nucleated cell counts were estimated from reference gene primer amplification. The data were produced by immunoSEQ multiplex PCR, yet TCRdb's version contains in-frame clones alone and is incomplete. V and J calls and clone size are as listed in that table; D and trimming were resolved from the DNA. This sample carries 95,000 to 100,000 clones, around 85% of them seen once, and the ten largest clones take around 2%.

The TCR comes from a woman in her 70s with active or convalescent COVID-19. The chain has TRBV10-1 and TRBJ1-1, with D maybe TRBD1 (5 bases). The sequencing sample was made of peripheral blood. The CDR3 DNA follows: TGCGCCAGCAGTGAGTCCCGGCAGGGTAGTACTGAAGCTTTCTTT. It is translated as CASSESRQGSTEAFF.